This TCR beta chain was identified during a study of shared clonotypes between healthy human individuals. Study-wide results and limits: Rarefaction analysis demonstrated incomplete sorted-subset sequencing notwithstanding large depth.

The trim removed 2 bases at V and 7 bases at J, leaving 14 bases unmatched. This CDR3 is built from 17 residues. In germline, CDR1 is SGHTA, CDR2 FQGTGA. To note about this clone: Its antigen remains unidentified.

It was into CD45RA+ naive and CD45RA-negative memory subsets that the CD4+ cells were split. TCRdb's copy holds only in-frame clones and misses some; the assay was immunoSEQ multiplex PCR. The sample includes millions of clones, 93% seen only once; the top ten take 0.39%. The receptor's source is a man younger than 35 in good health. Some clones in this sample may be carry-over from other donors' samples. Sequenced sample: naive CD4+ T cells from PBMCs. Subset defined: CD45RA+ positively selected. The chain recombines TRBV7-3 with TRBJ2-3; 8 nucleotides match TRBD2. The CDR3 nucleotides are TGTGCCAGCAGCTTAGGGCTAGCGGGCCAGGGTGGGTATACGCAGTATTTT. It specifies CASSLGLAGQGGYTQYF. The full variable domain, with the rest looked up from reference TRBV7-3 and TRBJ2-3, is GAGVSQTPSNKVTEKGKYVELRCDPISGHTALYWYRQSLGQGPEFLIYFQGTGAADDSGLPNDRFFAVRPEGSVSTLKIQRTERGDSAVYLCASSLGLAGQGGYTQYFGPGTRLTVL.